This TCR beta chain came from a study of blood T cell repertoires in COVID-19. Whole-study context: The United States, Italy and Spain supplied acute and convalescent COVID-19 samples. PBMCs, B-cell-depleted T cells, or T cells provided the cDNA or gDNA that made up the material.

Original processing methods: Reference gene primer amplification in the assay estimated nucleated cell counts. The repertoire was sequenced with immunoSEQ multiplex PCR; TCRdb's copy has only in-frame clones and lacks some. The D gene and trimming were derived from the DNA, and the V and J assignments and clone size from that table. The table lists about 170,000 clones, about 80% of them singletons, with approximately 2.4% in the top ten. CDR1 is MNHEY, CDR2 SMNVEV, per germline (reference sequence). This CDR3 region has 15 residues. The V segment lost 1 base and the J segment 2 bases; nucleotides outside the gene matches: 1.

The source material was peripheral blood. J is TRBJ2-1 and V is TRBV27, with 8 bases identical to TRBD2. The clonotype was recovered from a human donor with acute or convalescent COVID-19. The donor label of this sample is uncertain. The CDR3 here is CASSLYGRAYNEQFF. CDR3 coding DNA: TGTGCCAGCAGTTTATACGGGAGGGCCTACAATGAGCAGTTCTTC.